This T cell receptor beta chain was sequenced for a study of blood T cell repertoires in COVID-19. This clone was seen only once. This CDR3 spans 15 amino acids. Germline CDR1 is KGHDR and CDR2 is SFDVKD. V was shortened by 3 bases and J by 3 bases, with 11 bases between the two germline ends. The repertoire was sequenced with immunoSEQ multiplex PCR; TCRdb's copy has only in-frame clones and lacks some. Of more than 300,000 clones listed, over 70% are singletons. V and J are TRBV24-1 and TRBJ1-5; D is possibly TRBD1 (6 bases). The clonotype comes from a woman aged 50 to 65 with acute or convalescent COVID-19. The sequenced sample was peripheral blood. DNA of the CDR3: TGTGCCACCAGTGATGGGGGGGGGCCCAATCAGCCCCAGCATTTT. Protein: CATSDGGGPNQPQHF.